This TCR beta chain stems from a study of T cells in Graves' hyperthyroidism and ophthalmopathy. This clonotype appeared many times. Its antigen remains unidentified. This CDR3 has 13 amino acids. Germline CDR1 is SGHAT and CDR2 is FQNNGV. With 2 bases removed from V and 4 bases from J, the gap between germline ends came to 9 bases. Study-wide results and limits: Blood also carried most thyroid clonotypes expanded above 0.001. Prediction of ophthalmopathy progression came a median 6.5 months pre-onset.

RNA transcripts were the template for amplifying TCR beta CDR3 regions. First-round RT-PCR with HTBI primers amplified the TCR CDR3 region. MiXCR was run by TCRdb on the multiplex PCR reads, yielding one entry per CDR3 protein. The table records some 370,000 distinct CDR3 sequences, about a sixth of them present only once. This chain joins TRBV11-2 and TRBJ2-7, with a weak D call TRBD1 (5 bases). The sequenced material came from blood. The sequence came from a woman younger than 45 with Graves' hyperthyroidism that later progressed to Graves' ophthalmopathy. CDR3 in amino acids: CASSLTGQYEQYF. The DNA for the CDR3 is TGTGCCAGCAGCTTAACAGGCCAGTACGAGCAGTACTTC. Drawing the rest from reference TRBV11-2 and TRBJ2-7, the complete variable domain is EAGVAQSPRYKIIEKRQSVAFWCNPISGHATLYWYQQILGQGPKLLIQFQNNGVVDDSQLPKDRFSAERLKGVDSTLKIQPAKLEDSAVYLCASSLTGQYEQYFGPGTRLTVT.